This TCR beta chain emerged from a study of shared clonotypes between healthy human individuals. Overall study context: Three plates each covered CD4 naive and memory; CD8 naive two, CD8 memory one. Points from the study as a whole: Shared across four donors were around 5% of the naive CD4 clonotypes.

Terminally differentiated effector memory CD45RA+ cells were left out of the naive CD8 fraction, which was CD45RO-negative and positively selected for CCR7. Healthy adults negative for HIV, lacking recent acute infections or vaccinations, served as donors. Per germline, CDR1 ENHRY and CDR2 SYGVKD. This CDR3 is 17 amino acids long. The junction had 10 bases not matched to a gene; V was cut back by 5 bases and J by 0 bases. Of note for this clone: Its antigen is as yet unknown.

The method was immunoSEQ multiplex PCR; TCRdb's version includes in-frame clones alone and lacks a portion of them. This sample has hundreds of thousands of clones, with roughly 96% found just once. The J gene is TRBJ1-2, the V gene TRBV10-3, with 9 positions matching TRBD1. This receptor was identified in a woman between 25 and 40 years old in good health. The specimen was naive CD8+ T cells sorted from blood. For the CDR3, the DNA is TGTGCCATCAGTTTGGTGGACAGGGGACCGTCTAACTATGGCTACACCTTC. Translating it yields CAISLVDRGPSNYGYTF.